These 14 T cell receptor beta chains came from one sample sequenced in a study of T cells in Graves' hyperthyroidism and ophthalmopathy. Researchers amplified the TCR beta CDR3 regions from RNA transcripts. The HTBI primer set drove a first-round RT-PCR of the TCR CDR3. TCRdb re-derived calls from the multiplex PCR reads in MiXCR, one entry per CDR3 protein. Of about 540,000 distinct CDR3 sequences listed, roughly 46% are singletons. Sequencing was carried out using peripheral blood or thyroid tissue (not recorded which). All receptors derive from a woman in her late teens or twenties with Graves' hyperthyroidism.

The chain employs TRBV19 and TRBJ1-1; 7 nucleotides align to TRBD1. V lost 7 bases to trimming and J lost 3 bases; unmatched junction nucleotides: 5. Germline V gives CDR1 LNHDA, CDR2 SQIVND (reference sequence). The CDR3 loop spans 13 amino acids. Here the CDR3 reads CASKDREDTEAFF. CDR3 sequence (DNA): TGTGCCAGTAAAGACAGGGAGGACACTGAAGCTTTCTTT.

This clonotype was seen a handful of times. The chain joins TRBV7-9 to TRBJ2-5; weak D call: TRBD2 (7 bases). Per the germline V gene, CDR1 is SEHNR and CDR2 is FQNEAQ (reference sequence). CDR3 size: 15 residues. The ends were cut back, 5 bases at V and 5 bases at J, with 18 bases in the middle. The CDR3 region is CASSVSRPGGETQYF. Here the CDR3 DNA reads TGTGCCAGCAGCGTTAGCCGGCCGGGGGGCGAGACCCAGTACTTC.

The chain has TRBV29-1 and TRBJ2-7, with 8 bases identical to TRBD2. The CDR3 extends over 13 amino acids. The V segment lost 7 bases and the J segment 6 bases; nucleotides outside the gene matches: 11. Per the germline V gene, CDR1 is SQVTM and CDR2 is ANQGSEA. As DNA, the CDR3 is TGCAGCGCCGTGGAGCGGGAGATCTCCGAGCAGTACTTC. Amino acid sequence: CSAVEREISEQYF.

This clonotype has only one observation. The chain recombines TRBV25-1 with TRBJ1-6; D gene unclear. Germline V gene data show CDR1 as MGHDK and CDR2 as SYGVNS. Trimming cost V 4 bases and J 7 bases, with 17 bases left between them. There are 16 residues in the CDR3. This CDR3 reads CASSAGMGGRNSPLHF. The CDR3 bases are TGTGCCAGCAGTGCGGGTATGGGCGGACGCAATTCACCCCTCCACTTT.

This chain uses TRBV25-1 with TRBJ1-1, with D possibly being TRBD1 (5 bases). Germline lookup yields CDR1 MGHDK and CDR2 SYGVNS. The V end lost 4 bases, the J end lost 2 bases, and 8 bases lay between the germline ends. This CDR3 region has 13 residues. The CDR3: CASSAGFNTEAFF. CDR3 in DNA: TGTGCCAGCAGTGCAGGGTTTAACACTGAAGCTTTCTTT.

The V gene is TRBV15, the J gene TRBJ2-7; TRBD2 matches at 9 bases. This CDR3 spans 15 amino acids. The V segment lost 3 bases and the J segment 5 bases; nucleotides outside the gene matches: 8. Per the germline V gene, CDR1 is LNHNV and CDR2 is YYDKDF (reference sequence). Written as DNA, the CDR3 is TGTGCCACCAGCAGCCGGGCCGGCGGGAGGGACGAGCAGTACTTC. Translating it yields CATSSRAGGRDEQYF.

This clonotype was detected ten times or more. A read error may account for a junction end that differs from germline. This chain links TRBV10-3 with TRBJ1-5; no definite D call. The CDR3 spans 13 residues. Germline CDR1 is ENHRY and CDR2 is SYGVKD. CDR3: CASSKKGNQPQHF. Here the CDR3 DNA reads TGTGCCAGCAGTAAGAAGGGCAATCAGCCCCAGCATTTT.

This clonotype appeared many times. The chain has TRBV24-1 and TRBJ1-2; possible D gene TRBD1, 5 bases. This CDR3 comprises 12 residues. Germline CDR1 and CDR2: KGHDR and SFDVKD. V lost 2 bases, J lost 6 bases, and 6 bases lay in between. The CDR3 is CATSDSGDGYTF. CDR3 DNA sequence: TGTGCCACCAGTGATTCGGGGGATGGCTACACCTTC.

The DNA of the CDR3 is TGTGCCAGCAGTGAGGGAAGACGGAGGGGAGAGACCCAGTACTTC. It is translated as CASSEGRRRGETQYF. The rearrangement links TRBV6-4 to TRBJ2-5, with D maybe TRBD2 (6 bases). The V end lost 3 bases, the J end lost 4 bases, and 15 bases lay between the germline ends. The germline CDR1 and CDR2 sequences are MRHNA and SNTAGT. This CDR3 region has 15 residues.

The genes are TRBV24-1 and TRBJ2-7, with D tentatively TRBD2 (6 bases). This CDR3 is built from 14 residues. Trimming shortened V by 4 bases and J by 3 bases, and 12 bases separated the two germline ends. In germline, CDR1 is KGHDR, CDR2 SFDVKD. CDR3 coding DNA: TGTGCCACCAGTGAGGGGGGACGTTTCTACGAGCAGTACTTC. This encodes CATSEGGRFYEQYF.

The rearrangement joins TRBV10-3 to TRBJ2-2; possible D gene TRBD1, 6 bases. V lost 3 bases and J 2 bases, leaving 7 bases between the germline ends. The CDR3 is 14 residues long. Germline V gene lookup returns CDR1 ENHRY and CDR2 SYGVKD. The CDR3 loop is CAISDGTNTGELFF. As DNA, the CDR3 is TGTGCCATCAGTGACGGGACAAACACCGGGGAGCTGTTTTTT.

The chain carries TRBV7-9 and TRBJ2-7; no reliable D call. V gave up 5 bases and J gave up 3 bases, with 8 bases separating them. Germline CDR1 and CDR2: SEHNR and FQNEAQ (reference sequence). CDR3 size: 12 residues. The CDR3, as DNA: TGTGCCAGCAGCAATGACCACTACGAGCAGTACTTC. It translates to CASSNDHYEQYF.

About this clonotype itself: At one end, the junction sequence differs from germline, possibly due to a read error. This sequence joins TRBV20-1 and TRBJ1-3; 9 bases fit TRBD1. The CDR3 spans 12 residues. CDR1 DFQATT and CDR2 SNEGSKA come from the germline V gene (reference sequence). The CDR3 sequence: CSADRGGDTIYF. The DNA of the CDR3 is TGCAGTGCGGACAGGGGTGGAGACACCATATATTTT.

The chain is built from TRBV13 and TRBJ1-1; D is unresolved. The length of the CDR3 is 15 residues. V was trimmed by 1 base and J by 4 bases, leaving 13 bases between them. Germline V gene data show CDR1 as PRHDT and CDR2 as FYEKMQ (reference sequence). The CDR3 sequence: CASSLVSGSLTEAFF. Written as DNA, the CDR3 is TGTGCCAGCAGCTTAGTTTCGGGGTCTCTCACTGAAGCTTTCTTT.